The 20 T cell receptor beta chains below all came from one sample that was sequenced in a study of T cell clonality in common variable immunodeficiency. General study points: Common variable immunodeficiency TCR beta sequences reportedly had fewer deletions and N-nucleotide insertions.

Sequencing used immunoSEQ multiplex PCR; TCRdb keeps in-frame clones, though not all of them. Sampling found some 27,000 clones, none seen once. These receptors' targets are unknown. Sequencing was done on a sample of peripheral blood mononuclear cells. These receptors originate from a human donor with common variable immunodeficiency.

This clone was counted ten times or more. With the read ending 3 residues before the CDR3 end, the germline J gene is used to fill in that end. The chain joins TRBV20-1 to TRBJ1-5; no reliable D call. This CDR3 is built from 14 residues. Germline-derived CDR1 and CDR2 are DFQATT and SNEGSKA (reference sequence). Trimming stripped 1 base from V and 3 bases from J, with 10 bases between. CDR3 protein: CSARVRAFNQPQHF. The sequenced CDR3 bases are TGCAGTGCTAGAGTACGCGCCTTCAATCAGCCC.

This clone was counted only a few times. From the germline J gene comes the end of the CDR3, since the read stops 3 residues before it. V is TRBV5-1 and J is TRBJ2-3; maybe TRBD1 (6 bases). The CDR3 sequence is 16 residues long. Germline CDR1 and CDR2: SGHRS and YFSETQ. Trimming pared 0 bases from V and 2 bases from J, leaving 13 bases between. Partial CDR3 DNA: TGCGCCAGCAGCTTGGGGGACATAGCTAACACAGATACG. Encoded protein: CASSLGDIANTDT. In full, the CDR3 is CASSLGDIANTDTQYF.

This clone was detected many times. The read ends 3 residues early relative to the CDR3; the germline J gene fills the gap. The V gene is TRBV28, the J gene TRBJ1-2; the match to TRBD1 covers 10 bases. Germline V lookup: CDR1 MDHEN, CDR2 SYDVKM. This CDR3 region has 14 residues. V lost 6 bases, J lost 7 bases, and 8 bases stayed unmatched. CDR3 DNA (partial): TGTGCCAGCAGATACGGACAGGGGGTGGGTGGC. Translated: CASRYGQGVGG. The whole CDR3 sequence reads CASRYGQGVGGYTF.

For this clone: The read gets to within 3 residues of the CDR3 end, and the germline J gene fills in the rest. This chain joins TRBV18 and TRBJ2-7, with a weak D call TRBD1 (6 bases). Germline V gene sequence: CDR1 KGHSH, CDR2 LQKENI. Trimming removed 3 bases from V and 2 bases from J, with 11 bases in between. The CDR3 runs to 14 residues. CDR3 sequence: CASSPTGPAYEQYF. The sequenced part of the CDR3 DNA is TGTGCCAGCTCACCGACAGGTCCCGCCTACGAG.

Regarding this clone: The read stops 3 residues short of the end of the CDR3; the missing end is completed from the germline J gene. The chain is built from TRBV6-2 or TRBV6-3 and TRBJ2-3; 9 bases line up with TRBD1. CDR1 and CDR2 from the germline V gene are MNHEY and SVGEGT. The CDR3 runs 14 residues. V trimming: 6 bases; J trimming: 6 bases; junction bases outside the gene matches: 7. The CDR3 bases that were read are TGTGCCAGCAGATTTGACAGGGGGAGGGATACG. It yields the protein CASRFDRGRDT. The entire CDR3 protein is CASRFDRGRDTQYF.

This clone has just a few counts. Read sequence stops 3 residues before the CDR3 end, and the germline J gene provides the missing end. The chain links TRBV7-9 to TRBJ1-2; D uncertain. The germline V and J ends were trimmed by 2 bases and 0 bases, with 4 bases remaining between them. This CDR3 has 13 amino acids. CDR1 SEHNR and CDR2 FQNEAQ come from the germline V gene (reference sequence). This chain's CDR3 is CASSLPANYGYTF. The CDR3 bases that were read are TGTGCCAGCAGCTTACCCGCTAACTATGGC.

This clone showed up just a few times. The read halts 3 residues ahead of the CDR3 end, with the missing end drawn from the germline J gene. This chain connects TRBV7-6 to TRBJ2-7, with 9 bases matching TRBD1. This CDR3 has 16 residues. Germline CDR1 is SGHVS and CDR2 is FNYEAQ. The ends lost 5 bases at V and 2 bases at J; junction bases unmatched: 10. The CDR3 bases that were read are TGTGCCAGCAGCGCGATCCCGGGACAGGGTACCTACGAG. Its translation is CASSAIPGQGTYE. The CDR3, in full, reads CASSAIPGQGTYEQYF.

On this clone: The CDR3 goes on 3 residues after the read ends, and that part is filled in from the germline J gene. This sample includes further DNA sequences coding for the same CDR3. The chain links TRBV6-2 or TRBV6-3 to TRBJ2-1, with TRBD1 identical over 8 bases. The V and J ends lost 7 bases and 1 base, in that order; junction bases with no gene match: 6. CDR1 and CDR2 from the germline V gene are MNHEY and SVGEGT. CDR3 length equals 15 residues. The DNA read from the CDR3 is TGTGCCAGCACCCCAAGACAGGGGTCCTACAATGAG. As protein: CASTPRQGSYNE. In full, the CDR3 reads CASTPRQGSYNEQFF.

This clone has a handful of counts. Partial CDR3 DNA: TGTGCCAGTAGTCCCGCGGGCACTGAA. Translating gives CASSPAGTE. From start to end, the CDR3 is CASSPAGTEAFF. The chain recombines TRBV19 with TRBJ1-1, with D hard to call. With the read ending 3 residues before the CDR3 end, the germline J gene is used to fill in that end. The CDR3 totals 12 residues. The V end lost 5 bases, the J end lost 4 bases, and 8 bases lay between the germline ends. The germline gives CDR1 LNHDA, CDR2 SQIVND (reference sequence).

Points on this clone: Read coverage stops 3 residues before the CDR3 terminus; the germline J gene supplies the remainder. This chain uses TRBV5-1 with TRBJ2-1, with unresolved D. CDR1 and CDR2 from the germline V gene are SGHRS and YFSETQ. V was trimmed by 5 bases and J by 4 bases, leaving 4 bases between them. CDR3 length: 11 amino acids. The CDR3 reads CASSMYNEQFF. CDR3 DNA (partial): TGCGCCAGCAGTATGTACAATGAG.

This clone was observed a few times. The CDR3 end falls 3 residues outside the read, so it is completed with the germline J gene. The V and J genes are TRBV7-9 and TRBJ2-7, with D unresolved. V lost 5 bases to trimming and J lost 5 bases, with 7 bases between them. Per the germline V gene, CDR1 is SEHNR and CDR2 is FQNEAQ (reference sequence). The CDR3 contains 11 residues. Here the CDR3 reads CASSLFDEQYF. The sequenced part of the CDR3 DNA is TGTGCCAGCAGCCTTTTTGACGAG.

Many counts were recorded for this clone. From the germline J gene comes the end of the CDR3, since the read stops 3 residues before it. This chain joins TRBV20-1 and TRBJ1-1; no firm D call. The V end was cut by 1 base, the J end by 0 bases, with 12 bases between. Per germline, CDR1 DFQATT and CDR2 SNEGSKA (reference sequence). The CDR3 extends over 15 amino acids. The CDR3 protein is CSARVRGAVNTEAFF. CDR3 DNA (partial): TGCAGTGCTAGAGTTCGGGGTGCGGTGAACACTGAA.

Remarks on this clone: The CDR3 goes on 3 residues after the read ends, and that part is filled in from the germline J gene. The rearrangement joins TRBV6-1 to TRBJ2-7, with 9 bases matching TRBD1. The germline V gene has CDR1 MNHNS and CDR2 SASEGT. This CDR3 is 14 amino acids long. Trimming removed 4 bases from V and 0 bases from J; junction bases left unmatched: 1. Incomplete CDR3 DNA: TGTGCCAGCAGTGCGGACAGGGGCTCCTACGAG. This encodes CASSADRGSYE. The complete CDR3 reads CASSADRGSYEQYF.

This clone has ten or more counts. The sequence runs out 3 residues before the end of the CDR3; the remainder is reconstructed from the germline J gene. The chain joins TRBV6-1 to TRBJ1-1; D is uncertain. The CDR3 runs to 14 residues. V was pared by 6 bases and J by 7 bases, with 18 bases between. Germline V gene lookup returns CDR1 MNHNS and CDR2 SASEGT. CDR3 DNA (partial): TGTGCCAGCAGCGAACAGCGGAAGTCGGGTGAA. Translation gives CASSEQRKSGE. The full-length CDR3 reads as CASSEQRKSGEAFF.

This clone has just a few counts. The read ends 3 residues before the CDR3 terminus; that terminus is restored from the germline J gene. The chain couples TRBV6-2 or TRBV6-3 to TRBJ1-3, with a weak D call TRBD1 (6 bases). Germline CDR1 reads MNHEY; CDR2 reads SVGEGT. The V and J ends lost 7 bases and 0 bases respectively, with 7 bases between them. This CDR3 region has 13 residues. The sequenced CDR3 bases are TGTGCCAGCAAGGACAGCTCTGGAAACACC. It encodes CASKDSSGNT. The CDR3 in full is CASKDSSGNTIYF.

There are many counts of this clone. The read halts 3 residues ahead of the CDR3 end, with the missing end drawn from the germline J gene. V gene TRBV19 combines with J gene TRBJ2-2; TRBD1 matches 10 bases. J lost 4 bases, V lost 3 bases, and 2 bases had no gene match. There are 15 residues in the CDR3. Germline CDR1 is LNHDA and CDR2 is SQIVND (reference sequence). The sequenced part of the CDR3 DNA is TGTGCCAGTAGTATGGGGACAGGGGCCACCGGGGAG. Its translation: CASSMGTGATGE. The CDR3 as a whole reads CASSMGTGATGELFF.

Concerning this clone itself: Read sequence stops 3 residues before the CDR3 end, and the germline J gene provides the missing end. The gene calls are TRBV29-1 and TRBJ2-1; a possible D gene is TRBD1 (6 bases). There are 13 residues in the CDR3. With 4 bases removed from V and 3 bases from J, the gap between germline ends came to 10 bases. Germline loops: CDR1 SQVTM, CDR2 ANQGSEA. CDR3 protein: CSVGQANYNEQFF. CDR3 DNA (partial): TGCAGCGTTGGACAGGCCAACTACAATGAG.

A word on this clone: The read is 3 residues too short to cover the CDR3 end, so that end is filled in from the germline J gene. V and J are TRBV2 and TRBJ2-3; TRBD2 agrees at 14 bases. The CDR3 has 15 amino acids. Germline CDR1 and CDR2: SNHLY and FYNNEI. V lost 10 bases to trimming and J lost 0 bases; unmatched junction nucleotides: 3. CDR3 loop: CAIRTSGGSTDTQYF. The CDR3 bases that were read are TGTGCCATTAGGACTAGCGGGGGGAGCACAGATACG.

This clone has ten or more counts. Read data end 3 residues before the CDR3 end; the end is taken from the germline J gene. The chain recombines TRBV10-1 with TRBJ2-2; possible D gene TRBD2, 5 bases. The germline CDR1 and CDR2 sequences are WNHNN and SYGVQD (reference sequence). The ends were cut back, 6 bases at V and 2 bases at J, with 10 bases in the middle. This CDR3 has 14 residues. CDR3 DNA (partial): TGCGCCAGCAGCGCGGACTTTAACACCGGGGAG. It encodes CASSADFNTGE. The entire CDR3 reads CASSADFNTGELFF.

This clone has a count of ten or more. The sequenced fragment ends 3 residues before the CDR3 boundary, so the rest is inferred from the germline J gene. The chain is built from TRBV29-1 and TRBJ1-2; D gene ambiguous. V lost 7 bases, J lost 3 bases, and 24 bases lay in between. The CDR3 totals 16 residues. Germline V gives CDR1 SQVTM, CDR2 ANQGSEA. CDR3 region: CSDQGPSVGGYYGYTF. The CDR3 bases that were read are TGCAGCGACCAAGGGCCCTCAGTCGGCGGGTACTATGGC.